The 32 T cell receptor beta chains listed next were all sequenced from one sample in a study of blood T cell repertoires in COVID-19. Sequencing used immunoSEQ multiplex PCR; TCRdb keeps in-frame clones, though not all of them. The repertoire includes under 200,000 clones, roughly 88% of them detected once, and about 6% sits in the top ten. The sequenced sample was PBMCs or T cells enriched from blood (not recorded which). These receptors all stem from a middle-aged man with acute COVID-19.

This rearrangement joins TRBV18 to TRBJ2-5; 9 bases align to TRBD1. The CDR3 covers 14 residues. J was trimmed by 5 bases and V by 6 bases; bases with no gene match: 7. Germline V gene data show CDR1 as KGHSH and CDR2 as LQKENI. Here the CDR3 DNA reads TGTGCCAGCTCCGAGGGACAGGGTGGGGAGACCCAGTACTTC. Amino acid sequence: CASSEGQGGETQYF.

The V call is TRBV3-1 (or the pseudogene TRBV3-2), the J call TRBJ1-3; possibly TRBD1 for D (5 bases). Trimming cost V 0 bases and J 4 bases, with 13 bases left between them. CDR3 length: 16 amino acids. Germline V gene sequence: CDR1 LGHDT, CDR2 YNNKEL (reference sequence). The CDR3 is CASSQDRPGIGNTIYF. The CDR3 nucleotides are TGTGCCAGCAGCCAAGACCGGCCAGGGATCGGAAACACCATATATTTT.

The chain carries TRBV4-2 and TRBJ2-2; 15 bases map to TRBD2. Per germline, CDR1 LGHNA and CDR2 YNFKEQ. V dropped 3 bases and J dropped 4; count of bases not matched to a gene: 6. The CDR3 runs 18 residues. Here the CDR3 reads CASSQPGLAGGGTGELFF. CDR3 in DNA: TGTGCCAGCAGCCAGCCTGGACTAGCGGGAGGGGGCACCGGGGAGCTGTTTTTT.

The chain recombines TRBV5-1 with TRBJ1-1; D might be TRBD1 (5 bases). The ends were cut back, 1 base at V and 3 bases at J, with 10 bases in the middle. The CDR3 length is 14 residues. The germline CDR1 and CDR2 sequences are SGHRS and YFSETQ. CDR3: CASSLKRGDTEAFF. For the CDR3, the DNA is TGCGCCAGCAGCTTGAAAAGGGGTGACACTGAAGCTTTCTTT.

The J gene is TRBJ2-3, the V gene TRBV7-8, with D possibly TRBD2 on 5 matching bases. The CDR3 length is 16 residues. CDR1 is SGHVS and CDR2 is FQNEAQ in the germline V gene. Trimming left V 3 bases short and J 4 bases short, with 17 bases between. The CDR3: CASSLSDYRIPDTQYF. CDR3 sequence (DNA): TGTGCCAGCAGCTTGTCTGACTATCGGATTCCAGATACGCAGTATTTT.

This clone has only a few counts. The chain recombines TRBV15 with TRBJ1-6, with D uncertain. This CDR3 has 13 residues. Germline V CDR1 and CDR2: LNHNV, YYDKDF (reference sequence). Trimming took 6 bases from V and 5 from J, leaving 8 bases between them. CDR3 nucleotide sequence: TGTGCCACCAGACGTAGCAATAATTCACCCCTCCACTTT. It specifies CATRRSNNSPLHF. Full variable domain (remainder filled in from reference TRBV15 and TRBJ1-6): DAMVIQNPRYQVTQFGKPVTLSCSQTLNHNVMYWYQQKSSQAPKLLFHYYDKDFNNEADTPDNFQSRRPNTSFCFLDIRSPGLGDTAMYLCATRRSNNSPLHFGNGTRLTVT.

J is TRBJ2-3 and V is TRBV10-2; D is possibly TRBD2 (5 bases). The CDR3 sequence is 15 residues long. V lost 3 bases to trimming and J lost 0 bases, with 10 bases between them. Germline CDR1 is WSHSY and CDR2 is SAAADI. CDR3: CASSEKRPSTDTQYF. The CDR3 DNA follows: TGCGCCAGCAGTGAAAAGCGGCCTAGCACAGATACGCAGTATTTT.

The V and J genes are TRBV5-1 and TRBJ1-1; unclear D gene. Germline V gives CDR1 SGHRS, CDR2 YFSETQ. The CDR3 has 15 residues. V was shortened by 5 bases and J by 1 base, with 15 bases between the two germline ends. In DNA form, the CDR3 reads TGCGCCAGCAGGATATACCCTGTAGAGAACACTGAAGCTTTCTTT. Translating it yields CASRIYPVENTEAFF.

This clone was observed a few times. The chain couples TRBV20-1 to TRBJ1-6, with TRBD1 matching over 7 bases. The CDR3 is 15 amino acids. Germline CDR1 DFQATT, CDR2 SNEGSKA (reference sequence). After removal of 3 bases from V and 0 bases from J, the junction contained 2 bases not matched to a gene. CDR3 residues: CSASDRVSYNSPLHF. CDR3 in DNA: TGCAGTGCTAGTGACAGGGTCTCCTATAATTCACCCCTCCACTTT.

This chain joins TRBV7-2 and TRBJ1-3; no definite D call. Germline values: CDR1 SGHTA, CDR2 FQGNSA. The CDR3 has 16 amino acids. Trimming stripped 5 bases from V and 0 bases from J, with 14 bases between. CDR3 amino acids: CASSLSGTLSGNTIYF. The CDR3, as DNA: TGTGCCAGCAGCCTCTCAGGAACTCTCTCTGGAAACACCATATATTTT. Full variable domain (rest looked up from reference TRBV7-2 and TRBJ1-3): GAGVSQSPSNKVTEKGKDVELRCDPISGHTALYWYRQSLGQGLEFLIYFQGNSAPDKSGLPSDRFSAERTGGSVSTLTIQRTQQEDSAVYLCASSLSGTLSGNTIYFGEGSWLTVV.

CDR3 sequence: CASTQRGYWNQPQHF. CDR3 DNA sequence: TGTGCCAGCACCCAACGAGGGTATTGGAATCAGCCCCAGCATTTT. The chain is built from TRBV28 and TRBJ1-5, with unresolved D. Trimming took off 7 bases at V and 4 bases at J, with 17 bases between the two ends. The CDR3 totals 15 residues. Germline lookup yields CDR1 MDHEN and CDR2 SYDVKM.

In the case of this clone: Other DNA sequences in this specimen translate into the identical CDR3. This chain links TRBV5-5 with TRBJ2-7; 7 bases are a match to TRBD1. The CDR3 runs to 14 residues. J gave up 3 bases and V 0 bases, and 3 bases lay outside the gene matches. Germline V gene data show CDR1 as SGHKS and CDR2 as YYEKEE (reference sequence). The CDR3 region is CASSLAAGGYEQYF. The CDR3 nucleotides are TGTGCCAGCAGCTTGGCGGCAGGGGGCTACGAGCAGTACTTC.

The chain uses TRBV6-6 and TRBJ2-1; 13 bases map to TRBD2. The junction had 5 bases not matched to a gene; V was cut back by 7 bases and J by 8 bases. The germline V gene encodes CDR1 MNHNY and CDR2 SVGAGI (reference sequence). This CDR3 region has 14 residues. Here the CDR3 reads CASKRTSGSDEQFF. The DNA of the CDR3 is TGTGCCAGCAAGAGGACTAGCGGGAGTGATGAGCAGTTCTTC.

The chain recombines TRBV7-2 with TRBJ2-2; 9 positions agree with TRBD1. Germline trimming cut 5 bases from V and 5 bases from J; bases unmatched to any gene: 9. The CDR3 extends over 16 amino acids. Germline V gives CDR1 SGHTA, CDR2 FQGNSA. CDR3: CASSGNPGQGTGELFF. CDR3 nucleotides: TGTGCCAGCAGCGGAAATCCGGGACAGGGAACCGGGGAGCTGTTTTTT.

CDR3 loop: CASSLRYGTTYNEQFF. The CDR3 nucleotides read TGTGCCAGCAGCTTGAGATATGGGACTACCTACAATGAGCAGTTCTTC. This chain links TRBV11-1 with TRBJ2-1, with 7 bases aligning to TRBD2. The CDR3 totals 16 residues. Germline values: CDR1 SGHAT, CDR2 FQDESV (reference sequence). The V segment lost 3 bases and the J segment 2 bases; nucleotides outside the gene matches: 7.

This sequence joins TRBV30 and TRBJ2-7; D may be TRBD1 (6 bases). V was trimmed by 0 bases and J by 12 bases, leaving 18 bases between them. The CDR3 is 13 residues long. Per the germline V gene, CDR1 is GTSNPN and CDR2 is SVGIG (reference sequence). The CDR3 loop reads CAWSVNQGNPGYF. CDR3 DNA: TGTGCCTGGAGTGTAAACCAGGGGAACCCGGGGTACTTC.

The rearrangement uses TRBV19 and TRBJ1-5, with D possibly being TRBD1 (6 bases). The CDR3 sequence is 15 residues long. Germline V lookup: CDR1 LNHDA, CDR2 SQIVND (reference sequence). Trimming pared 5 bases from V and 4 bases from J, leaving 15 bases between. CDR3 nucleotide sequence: TGTGCCAGTAGTCAGTCGAACGGACAGAATCAGCCCCAGCATTTT. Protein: CASSQSNGQNQPQHF.

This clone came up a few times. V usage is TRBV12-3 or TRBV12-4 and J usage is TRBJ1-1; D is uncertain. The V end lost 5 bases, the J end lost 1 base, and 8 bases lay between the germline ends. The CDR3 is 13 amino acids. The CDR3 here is CASSRAGNTEAFF. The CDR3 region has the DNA TGTGCCAGCAGTCGCGCGGGGAACACTGAAGCTTTCTTT.

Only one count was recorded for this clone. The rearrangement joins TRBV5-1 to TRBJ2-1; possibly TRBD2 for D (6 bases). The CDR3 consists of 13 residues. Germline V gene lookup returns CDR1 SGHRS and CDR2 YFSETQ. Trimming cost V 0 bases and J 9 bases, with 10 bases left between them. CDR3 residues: CASSLGLEGEQFF. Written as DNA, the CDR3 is TGCGCCAGCAGCTTGGGACTAGAGGGTGAGCAGTTCTTC.

CDR3 bases: TGTGCCAGCAGTTTACTAGCGGGGAATTACGAGCAGTACTTC. Translated: CASSLLAGNYEQYF. This chain links TRBV28 with TRBJ2-7; 9 bases agree with TRBD2. CDR1 and CDR2 from the germline V gene are MDHEN and SYDVKM. Unmatched junction bases numbered 3, after V lost 2 bases and J lost 4 bases. CDR3 length: 14 residues.

The CDR3 DNA reads TGTGCCTGGGACCCGGCACTAGCGGGAGGTGGCGAGCAGTACTTC. It translates to CAWDPALAGGGEQYF. The chain is built from TRBV30 and TRBJ2-7; TRBD2 aligns across 12 bases. CDR3 length equals 15 residues. The trim removed 5 bases at V and 6 bases at J, leaving 11 bases unmatched. Germline CDR1 reads GTSNPN; CDR2 reads SVGIG (reference sequence).

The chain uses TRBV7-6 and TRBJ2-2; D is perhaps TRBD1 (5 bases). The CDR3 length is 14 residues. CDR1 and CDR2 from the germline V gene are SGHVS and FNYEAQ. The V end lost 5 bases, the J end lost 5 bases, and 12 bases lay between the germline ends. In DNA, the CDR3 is TGTGCCAGCAGCGCCAGGGAAGGGACCGGGGAGCTGTTTTTT. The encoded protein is CASSAREGTGELFF.

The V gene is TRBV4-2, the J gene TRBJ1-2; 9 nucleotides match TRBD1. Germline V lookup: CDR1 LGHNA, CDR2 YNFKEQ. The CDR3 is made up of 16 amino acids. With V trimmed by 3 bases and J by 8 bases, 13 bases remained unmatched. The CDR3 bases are TGTGCCAGCAGCCAGGGACCGGGACAGGGAAGACTGGGCTACACCTTC. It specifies CASSQGPGQGRLGYTF.

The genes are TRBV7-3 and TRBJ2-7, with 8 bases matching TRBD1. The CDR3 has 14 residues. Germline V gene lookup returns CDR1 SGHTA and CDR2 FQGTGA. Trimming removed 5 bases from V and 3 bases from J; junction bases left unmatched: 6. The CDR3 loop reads CASSPSTGVYEQYF. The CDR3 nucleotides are TGTGCCAGCAGCCCATCGACAGGGGTCTACGAGCAGTACTTC.

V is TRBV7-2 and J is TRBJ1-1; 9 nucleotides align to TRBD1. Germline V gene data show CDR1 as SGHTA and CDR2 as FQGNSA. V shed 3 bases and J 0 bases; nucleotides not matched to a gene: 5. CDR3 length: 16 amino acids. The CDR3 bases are TGTGCCAGCAGCTTTCCGGACAGGGGATTGAACACTGAAGCTTTCTTT. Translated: CASSFPDRGLNTEAFF.

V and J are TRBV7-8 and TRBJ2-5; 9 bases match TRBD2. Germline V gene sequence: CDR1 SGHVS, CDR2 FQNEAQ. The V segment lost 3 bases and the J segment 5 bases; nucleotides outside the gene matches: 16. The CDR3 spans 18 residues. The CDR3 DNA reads TGTGCCAGCAGCTTTTCGGTTCGGCTAGCGGGATCAGGGGAGACCCAGTACTTC. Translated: CASSFSVRLAGSGETQYF.

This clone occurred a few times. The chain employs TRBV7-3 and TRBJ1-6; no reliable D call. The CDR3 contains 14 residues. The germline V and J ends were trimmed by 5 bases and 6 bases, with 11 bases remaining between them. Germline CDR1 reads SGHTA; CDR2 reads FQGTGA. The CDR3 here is CASSVEAINSPLHF. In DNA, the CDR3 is TGTGCCAGCAGCGTAGAGGCGATTAATTCACCCCTCCACTTT.

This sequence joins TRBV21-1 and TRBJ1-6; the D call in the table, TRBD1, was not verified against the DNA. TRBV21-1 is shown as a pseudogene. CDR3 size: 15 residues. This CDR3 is CARQYPSSYNSPLHF. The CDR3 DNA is TGTGCCAGACAGTACCCGAGCTCCTATAATTCACCCCTCCACTTT.

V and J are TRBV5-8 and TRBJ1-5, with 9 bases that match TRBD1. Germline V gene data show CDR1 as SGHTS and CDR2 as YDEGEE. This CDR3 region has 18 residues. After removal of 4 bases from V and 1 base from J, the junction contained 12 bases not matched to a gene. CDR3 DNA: TGTGCCAGCAGCCCAGTAGGGACAGGGAAGAGAAGCAATCAGCCCCAGCATTTT. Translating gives CASSPVGTGKRSNQPQHF.

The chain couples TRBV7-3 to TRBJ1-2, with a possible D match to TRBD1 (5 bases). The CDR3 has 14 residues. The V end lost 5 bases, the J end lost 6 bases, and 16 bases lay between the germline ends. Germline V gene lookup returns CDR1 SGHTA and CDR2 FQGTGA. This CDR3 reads CASSPYSRTNGYTF. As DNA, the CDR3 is TGTGCCAGCAGCCCTTACTCGAGGACAAATGGCTACACCTTC.

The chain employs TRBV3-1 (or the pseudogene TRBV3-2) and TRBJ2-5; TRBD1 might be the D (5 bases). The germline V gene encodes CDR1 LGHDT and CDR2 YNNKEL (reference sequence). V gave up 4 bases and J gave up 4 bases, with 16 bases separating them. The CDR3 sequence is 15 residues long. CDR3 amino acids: CASSPTVRESETQYF. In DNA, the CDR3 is TGTGCCAGCAGCCCGACAGTAAGGGAATCAGAGACCCAGTACTTC.

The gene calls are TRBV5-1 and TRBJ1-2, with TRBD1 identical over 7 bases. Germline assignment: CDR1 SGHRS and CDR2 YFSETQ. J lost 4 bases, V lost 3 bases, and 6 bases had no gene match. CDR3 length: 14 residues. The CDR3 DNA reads TGCGCCAGCAGCTCCGGACAGGCCCCCTATGGCTACACCTTC. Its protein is CASSSGQAPYGYTF.